Below are 18 T cell receptor beta chains sequenced from a single sample in a study of graft-versus-host responses after intestinal transplantation (dated by TCRdb to the early 2020s). What these receptors recognize is not known. Library preparation was by the immunoSEQ multiplex PCR assay. The source is immuneACCESS, and TCRdb retained only in-frame sequences with V and J called. Part of the clones is not carried over; for the studies checked, unresolved V genes explain less than half of this, and the remainder is unexplained. The sample yields around 110,000 clones; over 75% were counted once. The ten most abundant clones make up about 0.18% of the sample. The label giving this sample's time point can be read as: cells obtained before transplantation from donor or recipient. The sequencing used unstimulated CD4+ T cells sorted from spleen or lymph node cells, collected before intestinal transplant. These receptor sequences come from a human donor who received an intestinal transplant.

The chain combines TRBV4-1 with TRBJ1-1; the D gene is possibly TRBD1 (6 bases). This CDR3 contains 13 residues. Germline lookup yields CDR1 MGHRA and CDR2 YSYEKL. The ends were cut back, 0 bases at V and 11 bases at J, with 13 bases in the middle. The CDR3 region is CASSQDHREGAFF. As DNA, the CDR3 is TGCGCCAGCAGCCAAGATCACAGGGAGGGGGCTTTCTTT.

The table lists this clone with a count of one. This chain joins TRBV28 and TRBJ1-2; TRBD1 matches at 8 bases. The CDR3 runs to 16 residues. V lost 6 bases and J lost 4; bases outside the gene matches: 13. The germline CDR1 and CDR2 sequences are MDHEN and SYDVKM. CDR3 region: CASRGYTTGEGYGYTF. CDR3 nucleotide sequence: TGTGCCAGCAGGGGATATACGACAGGGGAGGGCTATGGCTACACCTTC.

This sequence joins TRBV9 and TRBJ2-2, with 9 bases matching TRBD2. The CDR3 covers 15 residues. J was trimmed by 5 bases and V by 4 bases; bases with no gene match: 6. Per germline, CDR1 SGDLS and CDR2 YYNGEE. CDR3 bases: TGTGCCAGCAGCACACTAGCGGGCGGGACCGGGGAGCTGTTTTTT. The encoded protein is CASSTLAGGTGELFF.

This clone was found once. The chain links TRBV21-1 to TRBJ2-1; TRBD1, as called in the table, went unchecked against the DNA. TRBV21-1 is a pseudogene. The CDR3 covers 18 residues. CDR3 sequence reads: CASSKLSTQGPSYNEQFF. In DNA, the CDR3 is TGTGCCAGCAGCAAATTATCCACACAGGGTCCTTCCTACAATGAGCAGTTCTTC.

The chain carries TRBV19 and TRBJ1-1, with a possible D match to TRBD1 (6 bases). Germline lookup yields CDR1 LNHDA and CDR2 SQIVND (reference sequence). The CDR3 totals 16 residues. The ends were cut back, 3 bases at V and 2 bases at J, with 16 bases in the middle. CDR3 in amino acids: CASSIRLTGGNTEAFF. Written as DNA, the CDR3 is TGTGCCAGTAGTATCCGGCTGACAGGTGGAAACACTGAAGCTTTCTTT.

The gene calls are TRBV7-9 and TRBJ2-3; 8 nucleotides match TRBD1. CDR1 is SEHNR and CDR2 is FQNEAQ in the germline V gene (reference sequence). This CDR3 spans 15 amino acids. The V and J ends lost 5 bases and 3 bases, in that order; junction bases with no gene match: 7. The CDR3 nucleotides read TGTGCCAGCAGCGAGGGACAGGCTACGACAGATACGCAGTATTTT. It specifies CASSEGQATTDTQYF.

The V call is TRBV6-5, the J call TRBJ2-7; tentative D call: TRBD2 (6 bases). The CDR3 loop spans 14 amino acids. Germline V gene sequence: CDR1 MNHEY, CDR2 SVGAGI. V lost 4 bases, J lost 0 bases, and 10 bases lay in between. CDR3: CASSWGGNSYEQYF. For the CDR3, the DNA is TGTGCCAGCAGTTGGGGCGGGAACTCCTACGAGCAGTACTTC.

This clone was observed a handful of times. The V gene is TRBV4-3, the J gene TRBJ2-1; 8 bases map to TRBD2. With V trimmed by 3 bases and J by 6 bases, 10 bases remained unmatched. This CDR3 is built from 16 residues. Germline values: CDR1 LGHNA, CDR2 YSLEER. The CDR3 loop is CASSHLVPGGLNEQFF. The CDR3 bases are TGCGCCAGCAGCCACCTTGTTCCGGGGGGGCTCAATGAGCAGTTCTTC.

The V gene is TRBV7-2, the J gene TRBJ2-7; tentative D call: TRBD2 (6 bases). The germline gives CDR1 SGHTA, CDR2 FQGNSA. V gave up 3 bases and J gave up 7 bases, with 16 bases separating them. The CDR3 totals 14 residues. This chain's CDR3 is CASSFSISGREQYF. CDR3 nucleotide sequence: TGTGCCAGCAGCTTTAGCATCTCGGGGAGGGAGCAGTACTTC.

This clone occurred a few times. The chain is built from TRBV15 and TRBJ2-3; possibly TRBD2 for D (5 bases). The CDR3 is 14 amino acids. Germline V gives CDR1 LNHNV, CDR2 YYDKDF (reference sequence). Trimming left V 7 bases short and J 0 bases short, with 11 bases between. DNA for the CDR3: TGTGCCACCAAGAGCGGCTTTAGCACAGATACGCAGTATTTT. It specifies CATKSGFSTDTQYF.

The chain has TRBV9 and TRBJ1-2; 7 bases fit TRBD1. The CDR3 has 19 residues. J lost 0 bases, V lost 0 bases, and 14 bases had no gene match. The germline CDR1 and CDR2 sequences are SGDLS and YYNGEE. The CDR3 loop is CASSVGTGARGAANYGYTF. The CDR3 DNA sequence: TGTGCCAGCAGCGTAGGAACAGGGGCGAGGGGTGCAGCTAACTATGGCTACACCTTC. The whole variable domain, remainder taken from reference TRBV9 and TRBJ1-2, is DSGVTQTPKHLITATGQRVTLRCSPRSGDLSVYWYQQSLDQGLQFLIQYYNGEERAKGNILERFSAQQFPDLHSELNLSSLELGDSALYFCASSVGTGARGAANYGYTFGSGTRLTVV.

V usage is TRBV5-1 and J usage is TRBJ2-2; TRBD1 is a possible D gene (5 bases). The CDR3 has 16 residues. The germline V and J ends were trimmed by 2 bases and 2 bases, with 13 bases remaining between them. Germline loops: CDR1 SGHRS, CDR2 YFSETQ. The CDR3 sequence: CASSFSGLRNTGELFF. CDR3 bases: TGCGCCAGCAGCTTCTCAGGGTTAAGAAACACCGGGGAGCTGTTTTTT. The full variable domain, in which reference TRBV5-1 and TRBJ2-2 provide the parts outside the CDR3, is KAGVTQTPRYLIKTRGQQVTLSCSPISGHRSVSWYQQTPGQGLQFLFEYFSETQRNKGNFPGRFSGRQFSNSRSEMNVSTLELGDSALYLCASSFSGLRNTGELFFGEGSRLTVL.

This chain uses TRBV10-2 with TRBJ2-5, with TRBD2 matching 12 bases. There are 15 residues in the CDR3. Per the germline V gene, CDR1 is WSHSY and CDR2 is SAAADI. Trimming cost V 6 bases and J 5 bases; bases outside gene matches: 7. CDR3 in DNA: TGCGCCAGCAGAAGACTAGCGGGAGTCGGGGAGACCCAGTACTTC. Translation: CASRRLAGVGETQYF.

This chain links TRBV2 with TRBJ1-6; D is undetermined. V was trimmed by 6 bases and J by 3 bases, leaving 15 bases between them. Germline CDR1 reads SNHLY; CDR2 reads FYNNEI. The CDR3 spans 16 residues. CDR3 loop: CASRATSGGYNSPLHF. The CDR3 coding sequence is TGTGCCAGCAGAGCCACCTCCGGAGGCTATAATTCACCCCTCCACTTT.

The chain is built from TRBV28 and TRBJ2-2; 8 bases fit TRBD2. The CDR3 length is 17 residues. Germline lookup yields CDR1 MDHEN and CDR2 SYDVKM. Trimming took 6 bases from V and 9 from J; bases not matched to a gene: 18. The DNA of the CDR3 is TGTGCCAGCAGCCGGGCCGGGGGACGGGAGGGAGGCAGGGAGCTGTTTTTT. Its translation: CASSRAGGREGGRELFF.

The J gene is TRBJ2-1, the V gene TRBV10-1; a possible D gene is TRBD1 (6 bases). Trimming pared 4 bases from V and 9 bases from J, leaving 10 bases between. There are 12 residues in the CDR3. Looked up from germline, CDR1 is WNHNN and CDR2 is SYGVQD (reference sequence). CDR3 nucleotide sequence: TGCGCCAGCAGTGGGGGGCGAGGTGAGCAGTTCTTC. Translating gives CASSGGRGEQFF.

The V gene is TRBV11-2, the J gene TRBJ2-3; TRBD2 matches at 9 bases. This CDR3 region has 14 residues. Trimming removed 1 base from V and 8 bases from J; junction bases left unmatched: 4. CDR1 SGHAT and CDR2 FQNNGV come from the germline V gene. CDR3 region: CASSLVAGVSTQYF. CDR3 bases: TGTGCCAGCAGCTTAGTAGCGGGAGTCAGTACGCAGTATTTT. Combining the CDR3 with reference TRBV11-2 and TRBJ2-3 gives the whole variable domain EAGVAQSPRYKIIEKRQSVAFWCNPISGHATLYWYQQILGQGPKLLIQFQNNGVVDDSQLPKDRFSAERLKGVDSTLKIQPAKLEDSAVYLCASSLVAGVSTQYFGPGTRLTVL.

V is TRBV5-1 and J is TRBJ2-3; D gene uncertain. Germline CDR1 and CDR2: SGHRS and YFSETQ. This CDR3 contains 13 residues. V dropped 2 bases and J dropped 0 bases, with 4 bases sitting between them. The CDR3 bases are TGCGCCAGCAGCTTCGGGAGCACAGATACGCAGTATTTT. The encoded protein is CASSFGSTDTQYF.